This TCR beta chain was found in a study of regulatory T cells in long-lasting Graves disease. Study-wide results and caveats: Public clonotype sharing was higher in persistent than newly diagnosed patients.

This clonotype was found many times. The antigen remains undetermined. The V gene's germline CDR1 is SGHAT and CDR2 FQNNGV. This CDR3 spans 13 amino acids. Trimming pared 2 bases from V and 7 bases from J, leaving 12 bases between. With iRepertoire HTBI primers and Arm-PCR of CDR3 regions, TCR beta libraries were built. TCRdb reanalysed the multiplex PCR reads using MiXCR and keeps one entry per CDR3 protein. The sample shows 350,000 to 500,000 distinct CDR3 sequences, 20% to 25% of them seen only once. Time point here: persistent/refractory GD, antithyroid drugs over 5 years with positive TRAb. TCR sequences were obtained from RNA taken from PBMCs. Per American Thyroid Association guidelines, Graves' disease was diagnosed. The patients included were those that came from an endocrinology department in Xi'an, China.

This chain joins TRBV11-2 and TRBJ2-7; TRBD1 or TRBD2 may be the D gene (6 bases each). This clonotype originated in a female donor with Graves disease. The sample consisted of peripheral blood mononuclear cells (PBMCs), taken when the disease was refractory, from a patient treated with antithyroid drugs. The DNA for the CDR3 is TGTGCCAGCAGCTTAACCAGGGGAGGTGAGCAGTACTTC. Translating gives CASSLTRGGEQYF.